Below, 28 T cell receptor beta chains from the same sample are listed, as sequenced in a study of brain T cells in children with intractable seizures. Repertoires were generated with immunoSEQ multiplex PCR, while TCRdb's copy carries only in-frame clones and drops some. Among under 150,000 clones listed, roughly 94% were seen once. Sequenced material: peripheral blood, taken at surgery. These receptors were obtained from a boy in the first two years of life with hemimegalencephaly and intractable seizures.

J is TRBJ1-2 and V is TRBV28; the D is unclear. This CDR3 comprises 11 residues. In germline, CDR1 is MDHEN, CDR2 SYDVKM. V was trimmed by 8 bases and J by 8 bases, leaving 12 bases between them. DNA of the CDR3: TGTGCCAGCGGTCGTGGGAGGGGCTACACCTTC. Amino acids: CASGRGRGYTF.

The chain joins TRBV27 to TRBJ2-7; D remains unclear. With 2 bases removed from V and 6 bases from J, the gap between germline ends came to 8 bases. The CDR3 length is 12 residues. Germline loops: CDR1 MNHEY, CDR2 SMNVEV (reference sequence). The DNA of the CDR3 is TGTGCCAGCAGTTTAGGGGTGGGCGAGCAGTACTTC. It codes for CASSLGVGEQYF.

This clone was observed once. The rearrangement joins TRBV5-1 to TRBJ2-5; D gene unclear. The V end was cut by 1 base, the J end by 4 bases, with 5 bases between. Per germline, CDR1 SGHRS and CDR2 YFSETQ. The CDR3 runs to 12 residues. The CDR3 sequence is CASSLLSETQYF. In DNA form, the CDR3 reads TGCGCCAGCAGCTTGCTTTCAGAGACCCAGTACTTC.

The chain recombines TRBV27 with TRBJ1-1, with D perhaps TRBD1 (6 bases). From germline, CDR1 is MNHEY and CDR2 SMNVEV (reference sequence). The CDR3 runs to 15 residues. V lost 5 bases and J lost 0, with 13 bases in between. CDR3 loop: CASSGQPNMNTEAFF. The CDR3, as DNA: TGTGCCAGCAGTGGACAGCCAAACATGAACACTGAAGCTTTCTTT.

This chain uses TRBV28 with TRBJ2-7; 11 positions match TRBD2. The CDR3 sequence is 12 residues long. Germline CDR1 reads MDHEN; CDR2 reads SYDVKM. The DNA for the CDR3 is TGTGCTTCAACCCTAGCGGGAGGCGAGCAGTACTTC. Translation gives CASTLAGGEQYF.

The genes are TRBV11-2 and TRBJ2-7; 10 positions match TRBD1. The V gene end was trimmed by 3 bases and the J gene end by 1 base; junction bases not matched to a gene: 3. Germline CDR1 reads SGHAT; CDR2 reads FQNNGV. The CDR3 runs to 15 residues. The CDR3 loop is CASSFQGQGSYEQYF. The CDR3 DNA sequence: TGTGCCAGCAGCTTTCAGGGACAGGGGTCCTACGAGCAGTACTTC.

This sequence joins TRBV12-5 and TRBJ2-7; D unclear. CDR1 LGHNT and CDR2 FRNRAP come from the germline V gene. CDR3 length: 15 amino acids. V was cut by 1 base and J by 2 bases, with 12 bases left in between. CDR3: CASGLDCLLTYEQYF. In DNA, the CDR3 is TGTGCTAGTGGTTTGGATTGTCTCCTTACCTACGAGCAGTACTTC.

This chain joins TRBV28 and TRBJ1-1, with D possibly TRBD1 on 5 matching bases. Germline lookup yields CDR1 MDHEN and CDR2 SYDVKM. Trimming shortened V by 8 bases and J by 4 bases, and 11 bases separated the two germline ends. The CDR3 totals 12 residues. The CDR3 loop reads CASRGEGTEAFF. The CDR3 DNA sequence: TGTGCCAGCCGGGGGGAGGGCACTGAAGCTTTCTTT.

The rearrangement joins TRBV28 to TRBJ1-2, with D hard to call. CDR1 and CDR2 (germline): MDHEN, SYDVKM. Deletions cut 3 bases from V and 3 bases from J, with 8 bases between. The CDR3 runs 13 residues. The CDR3 DNA is TGTGCCAGCAGTTTTGGAGAATACTATGGCTACACCTTC. Protein product: CASSFGEYYGYTF.

This clone was found once. V usage is TRBV29-1 and J usage is TRBJ2-7; 9 bases fit TRBD2. This CDR3 has 13 residues. Germline V gives CDR1 SQVTM, CDR2 ANQGSEA. V lost 6 bases and J lost 2; bases outside the gene matches: 5. CDR3 sequence: CSVVAGAPYEQYF. The DNA of the CDR3 is TGCAGCGTGGTAGCGGGAGCCCCCTACGAGCAGTACTTC.

This chain links TRBV5-1 with TRBJ2-7, with 8 bases fitting TRBD2. CDR3 length equals 15 residues. The trim removed 4 bases at V and 6 bases at J, leaving 12 bases unmatched. Per germline, CDR1 SGHRS and CDR2 YFSETQ. The CDR3 protein is CASSPNPGTSSEQYF. CDR3 nucleotides: TGCGCCAGCAGCCCTAACCCCGGGACTAGTAGCGAGCAGTACTTC.

The chain combines TRBV28 with TRBJ2-1; 7 nucleotides align to TRBD2. The CDR3 contains 15 residues. With 7 bases clipped from V and 0 bases from J, the junction kept 6 bases outside the gene matches. Germline CDR1 MDHEN, CDR2 SYDVKM. CDR3 bases: TGTGCCAGCACATCAATAGCGGGCTCCTACAATGAGCAGTTCTTC. Translating gives CASTSIAGSYNEQFF.

About this clone itself: The same CDR3 also results from other DNA sequences found in this sample. V and J are TRBV27 and TRBJ1-2; unclear D gene. This CDR3 comprises 11 residues. Deletions cut 3 bases from V and 5 bases from J, with 4 bases between. Germline V CDR1 and CDR2: MNHEY, SMNVEV (reference sequence). The CDR3 region has the DNA TGTGCCAGCAGTTTGAGGTATGGCTACACCTTC. This translates into CASSLRYGYTF.

The V and J genes are TRBV28 and TRBJ2-4, with D tentatively TRBD1 (5 bases). The CDR3 covers 11 residues. The V end lost 5 bases, the J end lost 10 bases, and 9 bases lay between the germline ends. Looked up from germline, CDR1 is MDHEN and CDR2 is SYDVKM. The CDR3 nucleotides read TGTGCCAGCAGTACACAGGCTATTCAGTACTTC. It encodes CASSTQAIQYF.

This clone has only one observation. Here the CDR3 reads CASSYVGKRNYNEQFF. Here the CDR3 DNA reads TGTGCCAGCAGTTACGTAGGGAAGCGGAACTACAATGAGCAGTTCTTC. The J gene is TRBJ2-1, the V gene TRBV6-5; D may be TRBD2 (5 bases). Deletions cut 2 bases from V and 3 bases from J, with 14 bases between. This CDR3 contains 16 residues. Looked up from germline, CDR1 is MNHEY and CDR2 is SVGAGI.

This rearrangement joins TRBV28 to TRBJ1-2; maybe TRBD1 (6 bases). The germline V and J ends were trimmed by 6 bases and 4 bases, with 9 bases remaining between them. The CDR3 runs to 12 residues. The germline CDR1 and CDR2 sequences are MDHEN and SYDVKM. DNA of the CDR3: TGTGCCAGCAGCGGGGGGGCCTATGGCTACACCTTC. Translated: CASSGGAYGYTF.

On this clone itself: Germline is not matched at one junction end, which may reflect a read error. The chain combines TRBV7-2 with TRBJ1-1; the match to TRBD1 covers 7 bases. Germline loops: CDR1 SGHTA, CDR2 FQGNSA. The CDR3 spans 14 residues. The CDR3 sequence: CASTLRQGNTEAFF. In nucleotides, the CDR3 is TGTGCCAGCACCTTAAGACAGGGGAACACTGAAGCTTTCTTT. Based on the CDR3 plus reference TRBV7-2 and TRBJ1-1, the full variable domain is GAGVSQSPSNKVTEKGKDVELRCDPISGHTALYWYRQSLGQGLEFLIYFQGNSAPDKSGLPSDRFSAERTGGSVSTLTIQRTQQEDSAVYLCASTLRQGNTEAFFGQGTRLTVV.

V is TRBV28 and J is TRBJ2-2; no clear D. CDR1 is MDHEN, CDR2 SYDVKM, per germline. CDR3 size: 12 residues. V lost 6 bases and J 5 bases, leaving 7 bases between the germline ends. The CDR3 sequence is CASSLPTGELFF. Written as DNA, the CDR3 is TGTGCCAGCAGCTTACCTACCGGGGAGCTGTTTTTT.

The gene calls are TRBV28 and TRBJ2-3; tentative D call: TRBD1 (5 bases). Germline CDR1 and CDR2: MDHEN and SYDVKM. The CDR3 has 12 amino acids. V was clipped by 6 bases and J by 10 bases, with 14 bases between them. CDR3 bases: TGTGCCAGCAGGATTTGGGGCGCGGCGCAGTATTTT. Its translation: CASRIWGAAQYF.

The CDR3 reads CASRRTRRTGASDGYGYTF. The CDR3 coding sequence is TGTGCCAGTAGGAGGACTAGGCGGACAGGTGCTTCGGACGGCTATGGCTACACCTTC. The chain combines TRBV19 with TRBJ1-2; 7 nucleotides agree with TRBD1. CDR3 length equals 19 residues. J gave up 4 bases and V 6 bases, and 23 bases lay outside the gene matches. Germline CDR1 is LNHDA and CDR2 is SQIVND (reference sequence).

This clone showed up just once. Here the CDR3 DNA reads TGTGCCACCCAGGAGATGGTTCCCTACGAGCAGTACTTC. The encoded protein is CATQEMVPYEQYF. The rearrangement links TRBV6-5 to TRBJ2-7; D uncertain. The V end lost 10 bases, the J end lost 2 bases, and 15 bases lay between the germline ends. The CDR3 spans 13 residues. From germline, CDR1 is MNHEY and CDR2 SVGAGI.

This chain joins TRBV28 and TRBJ1-3; D might be TRBD1 (5 bases). Germline CDR1 reads MDHEN; CDR2 reads SYDVKM. V gave up 4 bases and J gave up 2 bases, with 24 bases separating them. The CDR3 runs 19 residues. The CDR3 here is CASSSPNPYRTGAGNTIYF. The CDR3, as DNA: TGTGCCAGCAGTTCCCCTAATCCCTACAGGACGGGGGCTGGAAACACCATATATTTT.

The rearrangement joins TRBV9 to TRBJ2-7; weak D call: TRBD2 (6 bases). The CDR3 runs 15 residues. The V end lost 4 bases, the J end lost 5 bases, and 19 bases lay between the germline ends. The germline V gene has CDR1 SGDLS and CDR2 YYNGEE. CDR3 loop: CASSPRGSRSDEQYF. CDR3 nucleotide sequence: TGTGCCAGCAGCCCCCGGGGGAGTCGTAGTGACGAGCAGTACTTC.

The chain has TRBV11-3 and TRBJ2-3; no reliable D call. Per germline, CDR1 SGHNT and CDR2 YENEEA. V was shortened by 8 bases and J by 6 bases, with 6 bases between the two germline ends. The CDR3 has 10 residues. This chain's CDR3 is CASGRDTQYF. CDR3 nucleotide sequence: TGTGCCAGCGGACGGGATACGCAGTATTTT.

This sequence joins TRBV11-2 and TRBJ2-2, with 13 bases fitting TRBD2. The J segment lost 5 bases and the V segment lost 5 bases, leaving 11 bases of the junction unmatched. Per germline, CDR1 SGHAT and CDR2 FQNNGV. CDR3 length equals 18 residues. The CDR3 sequence is CASSSQRLAGGGTGELFF. The CDR3 DNA reads as TGTGCCAGCAGCAGCCAGCGACTAGCGGGAGGAGGTACCGGGGAGCTGTTTTTT.

This chain joins TRBV4-2 and TRBJ1-4; D possibly corresponds to TRBD1 (5 bases). This CDR3 region has 14 residues. In germline, CDR1 is LGHNA, CDR2 YNFKEQ. V lost 4 bases and J 8 bases, leaving 14 bases between the germline ends. The CDR3 region is CASSPHTGGEKLFF. The CDR3 DNA is TGTGCCAGCAGCCCCCACACAGGCGGAGAAAAACTGTTTTTT.

The rearrangement joins TRBV6-6 to TRBJ2-3, with TRBD1 matching 8 bases. With V trimmed by 7 bases and J by 10 bases, 7 bases remained unmatched. Germline loops: CDR1 MNHNY, CDR2 SVGAGI (reference sequence). The CDR3 loop spans 12 amino acids. CDR3: CASTRTGKSQYF. The DNA of the CDR3 is TGTGCCAGCACCCGGACAGGGAAGTCGCAGTATTTT.

The J gene is TRBJ2-3, the V gene TRBV7-8; 9 nucleotides match TRBD1. CDR1 and CDR2 from the germline V gene are SGHVS and FQNEAQ. This CDR3 spans 15 amino acids. J gave up 0 bases and V 4 bases, and 2 bases lay outside the gene matches. The CDR3 sequence is CASSSGQGSTDTQYF. The CDR3 DNA is TGTGCCAGCAGCTCCGGACAGGGGAGCACAGATACGCAGTATTTT.